This T cell receptor (beta chain) was captured by sequencing in a study of blood T cell repertoires in COVID-19. Here immunoSEQ multiplex PCR was the method, and the copy in TCRdb shows in-frame clones only, minus some. Of some 150,000 clones in the sample, approximately 78% were seen once. Unmatched junction bases numbered 6, after V lost 5 bases and J lost 4 bases. Germline CDR1 is WNHNN and CDR2 is SYGVQD (reference sequence). CDR3 length: 14 residues. Turning to this clone: Other DNA sequences within the sample encode an identical CDR3.

Sequenced: peripheral blood. This TCR came from an elderly woman with acute or convalescent COVID-19. The chain joins TRBV10-1 to TRBJ1-2; TRBD1 matches 8 bases. The CDR3 protein is CASSRTGISYGYTF. The DNA for the CDR3 is TGCGCCAGCAGTAGGACAGGGATTAGCTATGGCTACACCTTC.